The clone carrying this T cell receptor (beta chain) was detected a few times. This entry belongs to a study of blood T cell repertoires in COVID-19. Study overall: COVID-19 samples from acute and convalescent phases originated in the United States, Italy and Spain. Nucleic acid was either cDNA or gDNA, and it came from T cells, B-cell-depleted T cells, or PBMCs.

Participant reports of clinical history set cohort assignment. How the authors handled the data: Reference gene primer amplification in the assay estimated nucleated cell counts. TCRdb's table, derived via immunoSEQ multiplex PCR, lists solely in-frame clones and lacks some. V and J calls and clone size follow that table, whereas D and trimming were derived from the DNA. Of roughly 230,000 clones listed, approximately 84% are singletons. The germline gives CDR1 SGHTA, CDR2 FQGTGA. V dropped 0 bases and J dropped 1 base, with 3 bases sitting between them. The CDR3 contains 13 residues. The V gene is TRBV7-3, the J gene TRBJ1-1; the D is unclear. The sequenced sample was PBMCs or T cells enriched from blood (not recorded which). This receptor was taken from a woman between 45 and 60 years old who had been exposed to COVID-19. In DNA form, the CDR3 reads TGTGCCAGCAGCTTAACGGCGAACACTGAAGCTTTCTTT. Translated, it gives CASSLTANTEAFF. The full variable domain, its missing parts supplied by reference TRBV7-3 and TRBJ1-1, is GAGVSQTPSNKVTEKGKYVELRCDPISGHTALYWYRQSLGQGPEFLIYFQGTGAADDSGLPNDRFFAVRPEGSVSTLKIQRTERGDSAVYLCASSLTANTEAFFGQGTRLTVV.